Below, 27 T cell receptor beta chains from the same sample are listed, as sequenced in a study of T cell responses to AZD1222 COVID-19 vaccine. Profiled with immunoSEQ multiplex PCR; TCRdb holds only in-frame clones, not every one. Here the sample spans 80,000 to 95,000 clones, about nine tenths being singletons. Material: peripheral blood, obtained 28 days after the second AZD1222 dose. These receptors all come from an adult who received the AZD1222 COVID-19 vaccine.

This sequence joins TRBV10-3 and TRBJ1-3; the D gene is possibly TRBD1 (5 bases). The ends were cut back, 1 base at V and 4 bases at J, with 11 bases in the middle. This CDR3 spans 15 amino acids. Germline V gene lookup returns CDR1 ENHRY and CDR2 SYGVKD. The CDR3 coding sequence is TGTGCCATCAGTGAGTGGTCAGGGCGGGGAAACACCATATATTTT. It specifies CAISEWSGRGNTIYF.

The V gene is TRBV24-1, the J gene TRBJ2-3; D tentatively fits TRBD1 or TRBD2 (5 bases each). From germline, CDR1 is KGHDR and CDR2 SFDVKD. This CDR3 is 15 amino acids long. CDR3 DNA sequence: TGTGCGACCCAGAGGGAACCGGGACGATCAGATACGCAGTATTTT. Encoded protein: CATQREPGRSDTQYF.

The chain links TRBV5-4 to TRBJ1-1; D uncertain. The germline CDR1 and CDR2 sequences are SGHNT and YYREEE (reference sequence). This CDR3 region has 15 residues. The V end lost 0 bases, the J end lost 0 bases, and 9 bases lay between the germline ends. Written as DNA, the CDR3 is TGTGCCAGCAGCTTGGGGGCGGGGATGAACACTGAAGCTTTCTTT. Translation: CASSLGAGMNTEAFF.

The genes are TRBV2 and TRBJ1-2; D possibly corresponds to TRBD1 (5 bases). The CDR3 has 13 amino acids. The V gene lost 6 bases and the J gene lost 2 bases, with 10 bases spanning the gap. Per the germline V gene, CDR1 is SNHLY and CDR2 is FYNNEI. This CDR3 reads CASSRKGNYGYTF. In DNA, the CDR3 is TGTGCCAGCAGCCGAAAGGGGAACTATGGCTACACCTTC.

The V and J genes are TRBV19 and TRBJ1-1; the D gene is possibly TRBD1 (5 bases). The V end was cut by 2 bases, the J end by 10 bases, with 11 bases between. The CDR3 runs 12 residues. Germline CDR1 is LNHDA and CDR2 is SQIVND (reference sequence). The CDR3 coding sequence is TGTGCCAGTAGTATACAGGGAGGGACAGCTTTCTTT. It codes for CASSIQGGTAFF. Variable domain in full (rest from reference TRBV19 and TRBJ1-1): DGGITQSPKYLFRKEGQNVTLSCEQNLNHDAMYWYRQDPGQGLRLIYYSQIVNDFQKGDIAEGYSVSREKKESFPLTVTSAQKNPTAFYLCASSIQGGTAFFGQGTRLTVV.

This chain uses TRBV3-1 (or the pseudogene TRBV3-2) with TRBJ1-1; D gene unclear. Germline V gene lookup returns CDR1 LGHDT and CDR2 YNNKEL (reference sequence). The CDR3 is 17 residues long. The V end lost 4 bases, the J end lost 1 base, and 19 bases lay between the germline ends. CDR3 sequence: CASSLTRARRSNTEAFF. CDR3 nucleotide sequence: TGTGCCAGCAGCCTCACACGGGCAAGGCGGTCGAACACTGAAGCTTTCTTT.

The genes are TRBV9 and TRBJ1-6, with 7 bases matching TRBD1. This CDR3 has 13 amino acids. Germline trimming cut 2 bases from V and 11 bases from J; bases unmatched to any gene: 4. Germline V gives CDR1 SGDLS, CDR2 YYNGEE. CDR3 sequence reads: CASSVSGGTPLHF. In DNA form, the CDR3 reads TGTGCCAGCAGCGTCTCAGGGGGAACACCCCTCCACTTT.

The CDR3: CASSLSGVWGYTF. CDR3 DNA: TGCGCCAGCAGCCTGTCCGGGGTGTGGGGCTACACCTTC. J is TRBJ1-2 and V is TRBV5-1; D unclear. The CDR3 extends over 13 amino acids. Between the trimmed V and J ends, which lost 4 bases and 8 bases, there was a span of 15 bases. The V gene's germline CDR1 is SGHRS and CDR2 YFSETQ.

The chain has TRBV5-4 and TRBJ1-1; possible D gene TRBD1, 6 bases. V lost 2 bases to trimming and J lost 0 bases, with 11 bases between them. The CDR3 length is 15 residues. Germline values: CDR1 SGHNT, CDR2 YYREEE (reference sequence). CDR3 sequence (DNA): TGTGCCAGCAGCTTAGGGGGGAAGCTGAACACTGAAGCTTTCTTT. Translated, it gives CASSLGGKLNTEAFF.

The J gene is TRBJ1-1, the V gene TRBV2; 8 bases match TRBD1. V lost 6 bases and J lost 3; bases outside the gene matches: 6. Germline V gene data show CDR1 as SNHLY and CDR2 as FYNNEI. The CDR3 contains 14 residues. This chain's CDR3 is CASSADRGYTEAFF. The DNA of the CDR3 is TGTGCCAGCAGCGCCGACAGGGGTTACACTGAAGCTTTCTTT. Filled out from reference TRBV2 and TRBJ1-1, the complete variable domain reads EPEVTQTPSHQVTQMGQEVILRCVPISNHLYFYWYRQILGQKVEFLVSFYNNEISEKSEIFDDQFSVERPDGSNFTLKIRSTKLEDSAMYFCASSADRGYTEAFFGQGTRLTVV.

V gene TRBV28 combines with J gene TRBJ1-3; no reliable D call. The V and J ends lost 5 bases and 0 bases respectively, with 11 bases between them. CDR1 and CDR2 from the germline V gene are MDHEN and SYDVKM. This CDR3 region has 15 residues. This CDR3 is CASSPGLLSGNTIYF. In DNA, the CDR3 is TGTGCCAGCAGTCCAGGACTCCTCTCTGGAAACACCATATATTTT.

The chain combines TRBV11-2 with TRBJ1-4; 8 nucleotides match TRBD1. V shed 5 bases and J 7 bases; nucleotides not matched to a gene: 3. This CDR3 region has 13 residues. Germline V lookup: CDR1 SGHAT, CDR2 FQNNGV. The chain's CDR3 is CASSPGQGEKLFF. As DNA, the CDR3 is TGTGCCAGCAGCCCCGGACAGGGTGAAAAACTGTTTTTT.

The chain employs TRBV18 and TRBJ2-7; tentatively, D is TRBD2 (6 bases). The germline gives CDR1 KGHSH, CDR2 LQKENI. This CDR3 has 15 residues. Trimming took off 0 bases at V and 9 bases at J, with 18 bases between the two ends. The CDR3 region has the DNA TGTGCCAGCTCACCACCGATTTCCAGCCCGGAGGGGCAGTACTTC. Translating it yields CASSPPISSPEGQYF.

The chain carries TRBV19 and TRBJ2-7; 8 positions match TRBD2. From germline, CDR1 is LNHDA and CDR2 SQIVND (reference sequence). V shed 0 bases, J shed 2 bases, and the junction held 0 bases outside the gene matches. The CDR3 is 14 amino acids. CDR3 residues: CASSIDSGAYEQYF. As DNA, the CDR3 is TGTGCCAGTAGTATAGATAGCGGGGCCTACGAGCAGTACTTC.

This clone was detected only a few times. The rearrangement links TRBV5-4 to TRBJ1-2; TRBD1 agrees at 9 bases. Trimming removed 4 bases from V and 7 bases from J; junction bases left unmatched: 11. Germline CDR1 and CDR2: SGHNT and YYREEE (reference sequence). The CDR3 runs 15 residues. CDR3 sequence reads: CASSPGPGQGIGYTF. CDR3 sequence (DNA): TGTGCCAGCAGCCCAGGGCCTGGACAGGGGATTGGCTACACCTTC.

The chain couples TRBV19 to TRBJ2-1; maybe TRBD2 (5 bases). CDR3 size: 14 residues. CDR1 is LNHDA and CDR2 is SQIVND in the germline V gene (reference sequence). V shed 5 bases and J shed 5 bases, with 13 bases lying between them. The CDR3 reads CASSGLLANNEQFF. CDR3 in DNA: TGTGCCAGTAGTGGCTTGCTAGCAAACAATGAGCAGTTCTTC.

V usage is TRBV27 and J usage is TRBJ1-2; no clear D. Germline V lookup: CDR1 MNHEY, CDR2 SMNVEV (reference sequence). The CDR3 runs 15 residues. Trimming removed 5 bases from V and 2 bases from J, with 15 bases in between. The DNA for the CDR3 is TGTGCCAGCAGTCCCTTGGGCCTTCTAAACTATGGCTACACCTTC. Translated, it gives CASSPLGLLNYGYTF.

The genes are TRBV23-1 and TRBJ1-6; TRBD1 might be the D (6 bases). TRBV23-1 is sorted into the ORF group, with uncertain function. The V end lost 0 bases, the J end lost 2 bases, and 11 bases lay between the germline ends. The CDR3 has 17 amino acids. The CDR3 coding sequence is TGCGCCAGCAGTCAATCGCTGGGGGGGCCCTATAATTCACCCCTCCACTTT. Residues: CASSQSLGGPYNSPLHF.

The chain carries TRBV19 and TRBJ2-5, with D possibly TRBD1 on 5 matching bases. This CDR3 contains 14 residues. In germline, CDR1 is LNHDA, CDR2 SQIVND (reference sequence). The V end was cut by 0 bases, the J end by 1 base, with 6 bases between. CDR3 sequence reads: CASSIDGAQETQYF. The CDR3 nucleotides read TGTGCCAGTAGTATAGATGGGGCCCAAGAGACCCAGTACTTC.

V and J are TRBV9 and TRBJ1-3; 7 nucleotides align to TRBD1. Germline V gene sequence: CDR1 SGDLS, CDR2 YYNGEE. The CDR3 contains 15 residues. With 0 bases clipped from V and 4 bases from J, the junction kept 4 bases outside the gene matches. The CDR3 protein is CASSVATGEGNTIYF. DNA for the CDR3: TGTGCCAGCAGCGTAGCTACAGGGGAAGGAAACACCATATATTTT.

This chain uses TRBV29-1 with TRBJ2-7; maybe TRBD2 (5 bases). V was shortened by 4 bases and J by 4 bases, with 11 bases between the two germline ends. The CDR3 has 12 residues. The germline CDR1 and CDR2 sequences are SQVTM and ANQGSEA. The CDR3 region has the DNA TGCAGCGTTGGACTAAACTGGTACGAGCAGTACTTC. Translated: CSVGLNWYEQYF.

The rearrangement links TRBV6-5 to TRBJ1-1; D gene unclear. The V and J ends lost 0 bases and 0 bases respectively, with 11 bases between them. This CDR3 spans 16 amino acids. CDR1 and CDR2 (germline): MNHEY, SVGAGI. The CDR3 DNA reads TGTGCCAGCAGTTACTCGCCCCCCGGCATGAACACTGAAGCTTTCTTT. Translating gives CASSYSPPGMNTEAFF.

The chain uses TRBV9 and TRBJ1-4; D not certain. Germline assignment: CDR1 SGDLS and CDR2 YYNGEE. V lost 0 bases and J 5 bases, leaving 8 bases between the germline ends. The CDR3 length is 14 residues. CDR3 nucleotides: TGTGCCAGCAGCGTAGCTGGGCGAAATGAAAAACTGTTTTTT. It encodes CASSVAGRNEKLFF.

CDR3 protein: CASSQDIGGAGQPQHF. CDR3 coding DNA: TGCGCCAGCAGCCAAGATATTGGGGGCGCTGGTCAGCCCCAGCATTTT. V gene TRBV4-1 combines with J gene TRBJ1-5, with D maybe TRBD1 (6 bases). CDR3 length equals 16 residues. The ends were cut back, 0 bases at V and 6 bases at J, with 15 bases in the middle. Germline loops: CDR1 MGHRA, CDR2 YSYEKL.

The chain employs TRBV11-2 and TRBJ1-6; D is unclear. This CDR3 has 15 residues. Looked up from germline, CDR1 is SGHAT and CDR2 is FQNNGV. V lost 4 bases, J lost 9 bases, and 16 bases lay in between. In DNA form, the CDR3 reads TGTGCCAGCAGCTCGGGTATAGGCCTTAGTTCACCCCTCCACTTT. This translates into CASSSGIGLSSPLHF.

The CDR3 spells CATSISPDRKRNTIYF. CDR3 in DNA: TGTGCCACCAGCATCAGTCCTGACAGGAAGAGAAACACCATATATTTT. The V and J genes are TRBV15 and TRBJ1-3; weak D call: TRBD1 (6 bases). This CDR3 is 16 amino acids long. Per germline, CDR1 LNHNV and CDR2 YYDKDF (reference sequence). Trimming removed 4 bases from V and 5 bases from J, with 18 bases in between.

The gene calls are TRBV6-5 and TRBJ1-1; D is possibly TRBD1 (5 bases). Per germline, CDR1 MNHEY and CDR2 SVGAGI. V lost 7 bases, J lost 1 base, and 10 bases lay in between. The CDR3 length is 13 residues. CDR3 nucleotide sequence: TGTGCCAGCATCCGGCAGGGGAACACTGAAGCTTTCTTT. It codes for CASIRQGNTEAFF.